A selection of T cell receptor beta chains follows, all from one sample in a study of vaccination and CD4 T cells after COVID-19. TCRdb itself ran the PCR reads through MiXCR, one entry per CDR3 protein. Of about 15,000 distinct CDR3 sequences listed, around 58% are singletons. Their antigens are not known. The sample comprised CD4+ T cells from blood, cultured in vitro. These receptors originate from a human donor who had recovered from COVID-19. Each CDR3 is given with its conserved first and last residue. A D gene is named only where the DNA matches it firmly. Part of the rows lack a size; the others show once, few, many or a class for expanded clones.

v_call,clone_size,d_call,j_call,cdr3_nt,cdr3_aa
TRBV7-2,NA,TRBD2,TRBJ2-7,TGTGCCAGCAGCTTAGTGCCCCCCGGACTAGCAGCCGGCGAGCAGTACTTC,CASSLVPPGLAAGEQYF
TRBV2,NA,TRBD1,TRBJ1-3,TGTGCCAGCGGAGGGACAGGGACTGGAAACACCATATATTTT,CASGGTGTGNTIYF
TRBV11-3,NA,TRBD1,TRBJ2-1,TGTGCCAGCAGCCCGGGACAGGGGGTACCACACAATGAGCAGTTCTTC,CASSPGQGVPHNEQFF
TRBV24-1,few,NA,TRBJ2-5,TGTGCCACCAGTGACAATGGACTCTCCCAAGAGACCCAGTACTTC,CATSDNGLSQETQYF
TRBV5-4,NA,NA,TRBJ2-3,TGTGCCAGCAGCTTGGCCCCGATCACAGATACGCAGTATTTT,CASSLAPITDTQYF
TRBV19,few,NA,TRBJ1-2,TGTGCCAGTAGTATTCGAAACGCAGGTGGCTACACCTTC,CASSIRNAGGYTF
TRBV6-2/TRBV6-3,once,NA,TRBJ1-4,TGTGCCAGCACCGGTCGGGACCGTTACGAAAAACTGTTTTTT,CASTGRDRYEKLFF
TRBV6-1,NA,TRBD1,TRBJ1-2,TGTGCCAGCAGTGGAGGACAGGGAACCTATGGCTACACCTTC,CASSGGQGTYGYTF
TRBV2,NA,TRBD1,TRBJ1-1,TGTGCCAGCACCCCCGACAGGGACACTGAAGCTTTCTTT,CASTPDRDTEAFF
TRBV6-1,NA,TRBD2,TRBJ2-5,TGTGCCAGCAGTGAAGCTCGGACTAGCGGGATGGGTGAGACCCAGTACTTC,CASSEARTSGMGETQYF
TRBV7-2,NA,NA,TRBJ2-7,TGTGCCAGCAGCTTAGGAGGCGCCCTCTCCTACGAGCAGTACTTC,CASSLGGALSYEQYF
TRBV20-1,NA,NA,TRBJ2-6,TGCAGTGCTAGAGATCACAGCTCTGGGGCCATCGTCCTGACTTTC,CSARDHSSGAIVLTF
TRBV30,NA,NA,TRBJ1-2,TGTGCCTGGAGTGTAGGCCAGCACGGCTACACCTTC,CAWSVGQHGYTF
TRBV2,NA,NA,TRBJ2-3,TGTGCCAGCGCCAGGGACTCTACTAGCACAGATACGCAGTATTTT,CASARDSTSTDTQYF
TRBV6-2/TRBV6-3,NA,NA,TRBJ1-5,TGTGCCAGCAGTTCCAATTTAGGCAATCAGCCCCAGCATTTT,CASSSNLGNQPQHF
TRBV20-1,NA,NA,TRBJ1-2,TGCAGTGCTAGGGAAGCGAACTATGGCTACACCTTC,CSAREANYGYTF
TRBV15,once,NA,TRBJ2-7,TGTGCCACCAGCAGAGTCTGGAGCGAGCAGTACTTC,CATSRVWSEQYF
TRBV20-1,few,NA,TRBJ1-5,TGCAGTGCTAGAGATGAAGGTGACCAGCCCCAGCATTTT,CSARDEGDQPQHF
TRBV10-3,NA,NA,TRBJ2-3,TGTGCCACCAAGGGGAGCCCAGATACGCAGTATTTT,CATKGSPDTQYF
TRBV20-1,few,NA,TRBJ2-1,TGCAGTTCGGGCGCGCACAATGAGCAGTTCTTC,CSSGAHNEQFF
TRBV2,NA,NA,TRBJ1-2,TGTGCCAGCCACAGGAGTTTTGGTGGCTACACCTTC,CASHRSFGGYTF
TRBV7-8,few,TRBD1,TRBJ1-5,TGTGCCAGCAGCCTCGGACAGGCTCTAAATCAGCCCCAGCATTTT,CASSLGQALNQPQHF